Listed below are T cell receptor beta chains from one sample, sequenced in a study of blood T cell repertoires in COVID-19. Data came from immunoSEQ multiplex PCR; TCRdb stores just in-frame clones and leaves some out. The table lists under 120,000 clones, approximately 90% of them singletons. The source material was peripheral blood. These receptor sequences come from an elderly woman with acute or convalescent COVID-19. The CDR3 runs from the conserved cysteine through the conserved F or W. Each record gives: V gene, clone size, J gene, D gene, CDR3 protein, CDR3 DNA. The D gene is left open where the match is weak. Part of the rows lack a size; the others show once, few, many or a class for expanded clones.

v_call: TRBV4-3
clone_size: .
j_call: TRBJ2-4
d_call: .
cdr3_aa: CASSQDRKNIQYF
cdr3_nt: TGCGCCAGCAGCCAAGACAGGAAAAACATTCAGTACTTC

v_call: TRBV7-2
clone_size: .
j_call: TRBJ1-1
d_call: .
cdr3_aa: CASSLVYTEAFF
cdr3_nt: TGTGCCAGCAGCTTAGTTTATACTGAAGCTTTCTTT

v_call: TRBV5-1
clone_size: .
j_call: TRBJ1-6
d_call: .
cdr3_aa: CASSSNILNNSPLHF
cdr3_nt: TGCGCCAGCAGCTCCAATATACTAAATAATTCACCCCTCCACTTT

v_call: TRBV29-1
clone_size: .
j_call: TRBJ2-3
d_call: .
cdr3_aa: CSMLQRGGSTDTQYF
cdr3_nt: TGCAGCATGCTCCAGAGGGGGGGGTCGACAGATACGCAGTATTTT

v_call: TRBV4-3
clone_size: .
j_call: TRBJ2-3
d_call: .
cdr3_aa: CASSQDPGIDTQYF
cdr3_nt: TGCGCCAGCAGCCAAGATCCAGGAATAGATACGCAGTATTTT

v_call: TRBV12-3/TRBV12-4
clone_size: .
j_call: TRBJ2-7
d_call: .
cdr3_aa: CASSTTGLGEQYF
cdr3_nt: TGTGCCAGCAGTACGACAGGATTGGGCGAGCAGTACTTC

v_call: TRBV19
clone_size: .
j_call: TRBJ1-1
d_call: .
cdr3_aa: CASSHNQGNTAEAFF
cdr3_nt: TGTGCCAGTAGCCATAACCAGGGGAACACGGCTGAAGCTTTCTTT

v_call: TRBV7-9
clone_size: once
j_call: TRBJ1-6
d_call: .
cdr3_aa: CASSPTGTSSPLHF
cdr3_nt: TGTGCCAGCAGCCCTACAGGTACCAGCTCACCCCTCCACTTT

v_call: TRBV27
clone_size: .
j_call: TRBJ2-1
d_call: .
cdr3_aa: CASTPLGVSSYNEQFF
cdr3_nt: TGTGCCAGCACACCCTTAGGGGTGAGCTCCTACAATGAGCAGTTCTTC

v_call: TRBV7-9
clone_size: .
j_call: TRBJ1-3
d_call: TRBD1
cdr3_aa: CASSLEGQKPSGNTIYF
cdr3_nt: TGTGCCAGCAGCTTAGAGGGACAGAAGCCCTCTGGAAACACCATATATTTT

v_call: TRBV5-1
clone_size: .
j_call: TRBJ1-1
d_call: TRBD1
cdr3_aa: CASSWGTGGTEAFF
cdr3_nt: TGCGCCAGCAGCTGGGGGACAGGGGGCACTGAAGCTTTCTTT

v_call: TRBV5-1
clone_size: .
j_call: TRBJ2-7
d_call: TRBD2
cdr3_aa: CASSLRTSGDWEQYF
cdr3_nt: TGCGCCAGCAGCTTGAGGACTAGCGGGGATTGGGAGCAGTACTTC

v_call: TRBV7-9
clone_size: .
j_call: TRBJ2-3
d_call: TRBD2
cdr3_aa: CASSLGLALTDTQYF
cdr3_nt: TGTGCCAGCAGTCTTGGACTAGCCCTCACAGATACGCAGTATTTT

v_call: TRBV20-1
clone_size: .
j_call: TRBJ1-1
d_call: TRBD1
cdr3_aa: CSAETGDAFF
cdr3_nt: TGCAGTGCCGAGACAGGGGACGCTTTCTTT

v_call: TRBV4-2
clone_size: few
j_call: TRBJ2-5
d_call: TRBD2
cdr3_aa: CASSQDGAGGIGETQYF
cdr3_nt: TGTGCCAGCAGCCAAGATGGAGCGGGGGGGATAGGGGAGACCCAGTACTTC

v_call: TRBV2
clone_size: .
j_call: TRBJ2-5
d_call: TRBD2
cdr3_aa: CASSSGGARETQYF
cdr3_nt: TGTGCCAGCAGTAGCGGGGGGGCCAGGGAGACCCAGTACTTC

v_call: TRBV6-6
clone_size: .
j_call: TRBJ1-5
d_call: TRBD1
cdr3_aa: CASSYGQGFEPQHF
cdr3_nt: TGTGCCAGCAGTTACGGACAGGGGTTTGAGCCCCAGCATTTT